These T cell receptor beta chains were read from a single sample in a study of cytomegalovirus exposure and HLA in healthy donors. Method: immunoSEQ multiplex PCR; TCRdb's copy keeps in-frame clones and lacks some. The sample comprises some 170,000 clones, 80% to 85% of which are singletons, and roughly 10% rests with the top ten. Sample: PBMCs. Receptor source: a man younger than 40 in good health and CMV-seropositive. The CDR3 runs from the conserved cysteine through the conserved F or W. Each record gives: clone size, D gene, CDR3 length, J gene, V gene, CDR3 DNA, CDR3 protein. The D gene is left open where the match is weak. Not all rows give a size; the values are once, few, many and, for expanded clones, a class.

size: -; D: TRBD1; length: 15; J: TRBJ2-7; V: TRBV27; DNA: TGTGCCAGCAGTCCCCTGGGGACAGGGACCTACGAGCAGTACTTC; CDR3: CASSPLGTGTYEQYF
size: -; D: -; length: 13; J: TRBJ1-1; V: TRBV18; DNA: TGTGCCAGCTCACCAAGCCAGAACACTGAAGCTTTCTTT; CDR3: CASSPSQNTEAFF
size: -; D: TRBD2; length: 17; J: TRBJ2-2; V: TRBV7-2; DNA: TGTGCCAGCAGCTTAGCTCGCGGGAGCTTAGGCACCGGGGAGCTGTTTTTT; CDR3: CASSLARGSLGTGELFF
size: -; D: -; length: 13; J: TRBJ2-2; V: TRBV5-1; DNA: TGCGCCAGCTGGGCCGGGAACACCGGGGAGCTGTTTTTT; CDR3: CASWAGNTGELFF
size: -; D: TRBD2; length: 16; J: TRBJ2-2; V: TRBV7-9; DNA: TGTGCCAGAGGACTAGCGGGGGGGCTCGACACCGGGGAGCTGTTTTTT; CDR3: CARGLAGGLDTGELFF
size: -; D: TRBD2; length: 18; J: TRBJ2-7; V: TRBV25-1; DNA: TGTGCCAGCAGTGAATATAAAGGGGAGCGGGAGATCGCCTACGAGCAGTACTTC; CDR3: CASSEYKGEREIAYEQYF
size: -; D: TRBD1; length: 13; J: TRBJ1-2; V: TRBV29-1; DNA: TGCAGCGCTGAGTCAGGGGGTTGGGATGGCTACACCTTC; CDR3: CSAESGGWDGYTF
size: -; D: TRBD1; length: 16; J: TRBJ2-1; V: TRBV27; DNA: TGTGCCAGCAGTTTTCTACCGGGACAGGGGGCATGGGAGCAGTTCTTC; CDR3: CASSFLPGQGAWEQFF
size: once; D: -; length: 14; J: TRBJ1-1; V: TRBV11-2; DNA: TGTGCCAGCAGCCCCCGCCCGGCAGGCCCTGAAGCTTTCTTT; CDR3: CASSPRPAGPEAFF
size: -; D: -; length: 13; J: TRBJ2-7; V: TRBV4-3; DNA: TGCGCCAGCAGCCAAGAAGCAGGGAACGAGCAGTACTTC; CDR3: CASSQEAGNEQYF
size: -; D: TRBD1; length: 16; J: TRBJ2-2; V: TRBV28; DNA: TGTGCCAGCAGTACCCCCGGACAGGGAATCGCCGGGGAGCTGTTTTTT; CDR3: CASSTPGQGIAGELFF
size: few; D: -; length: 13; J: TRBJ2-7; V: TRBV5-1; DNA: TGCGCCAGCAGCCTACCACAGGTCAACGAGCAGTACTTC; CDR3: CASSLPQVNEQYF
size: -; D: -; length: 15; J: TRBJ1-5; V: TRBV9; DNA: TGTGCCAGCAGCGTCGACGGGAGCGGCAATCAGCCCCAGCATTTT; CDR3: CASSVDGSGNQPQHF
size: -; D: -; length: 12; J: TRBJ2-5; V: TRBV7-2; DNA: TGTGCCAGCAGCTTTCCCGACACGGCCCAGTACTTC; CDR3: CASSFPDTAQYF
size: few; D: TRBD1; length: 18; J: TRBJ2-2; V: TRBV28; DNA: TGTGCCAGCAGTTCAACAGGGGGCCTCAAGCTGTACACCGGGGAGCTGTTTTTT; CDR3: CASSSTGGLKLYTGELFF